Below, 26 T cell receptor beta chains from the same sample are listed, as sequenced in a study of blood T cell repertoires in COVID-19. The method was immunoSEQ multiplex PCR; TCRdb's version includes in-frame clones alone and lacks a portion of them. The table shows 250,000 or so clones, with 80% to 90% occurring only once. The sequenced sample was PBMCs or T cells enriched from blood (not recorded which). Every receptor here comes from a middle-aged man who had been exposed to COVID-19.

V is TRBV4-1 and J is TRBJ2-7; perhaps TRBD2 as D (7 bases). CDR1 and CDR2 (germline): MGHRA, YSYEKL. The CDR3 covers 15 residues. V lost 1 base, J lost 7 bases, and 17 bases lay in between. The CDR3 DNA is TGCGCCAGCAGCCAAGGCGCAGGGGACTACTATGAGCAGTACTTC. This sequence encodes CASSQGAGDYYEQYF.

The gene calls are TRBV5-1 and TRBJ2-3; D ambiguous. V was cut by 0 bases and J by 1 base, with 6 bases left in between. Per germline, CDR1 SGHRS and CDR2 YFSETQ. The CDR3 consists of 14 residues. Here the CDR3 reads CASSLASGTDTQYF. The CDR3 DNA follows: TGCGCCAGCAGCTTGGCTTCTGGCACAGATACGCAGTATTTT.

This rearrangement joins TRBV10-3 to TRBJ2-6; D unresolved. The CDR3 totals 17 residues. With 3 bases removed from V and 3 bases from J, the gap between germline ends came to 15 bases. The V gene's germline CDR1 is ENHRY and CDR2 SYGVKD. CDR3: CAISDTDTPHGANVLTF. CDR3 DNA: TGTGCCATCAGTGACACAGATACCCCACATGGGGCCAACGTCCTGACTTTC.

This chain uses TRBV28 with TRBJ2-1; 8 nucleotides match TRBD2. V shed 6 bases, J shed 4 bases, and the junction held 11 bases outside the gene matches. Per the germline V gene, CDR1 is MDHEN and CDR2 is SYDVKM. There are 16 residues in the CDR3. The CDR3 region is CASRPGGPSPYNEQFF. The CDR3 DNA reads as TGTGCCAGCAGGCCGGGGGGGCCCTCTCCATACAATGAGCAGTTCTTC.

This rearrangement joins TRBV28 to TRBJ1-4, with TRBD1 as a possible D gene (6 bases). The germline V and J ends were trimmed by 3 bases and 0 bases, with 11 bases remaining between them. Germline-derived CDR1 and CDR2 are MDHEN and SYDVKM. CDR3 length: 16 amino acids. The CDR3 protein is CASSFRGLTTNEKLFF. CDR3 bases: TGTGCCAGCAGTTTCAGGGGTCTTACAACTAATGAAAAACTGTTTTTT.

This sequence joins TRBV18 and TRBJ1-3; D not resolved. The CDR3 has 13 amino acids. Germline V lookup: CDR1 KGHSH, CDR2 LQKENI. V was cut by 3 bases and J by 8 bases, with 11 bases left in between. The CDR3 reads CASSPVPGDTIYF. The CDR3 DNA follows: TGTGCCAGCTCACCCGTCCCCGGGGACACCATATATTTT.

This clone occurred once. The V gene is TRBV4-1, the J gene TRBJ1-4, with 7 bases identical to TRBD1. Per germline, CDR1 MGHRA and CDR2 YSYEKL. Trimming cost V 1 base and J 2 bases; bases outside gene matches: 4. CDR3 length: 16 residues. CDR3 coding DNA: TGCGCCAGCAGCCAAGTCCAGGGACAGACTAATGAAAAACTGTTTTTT. Protein sequence: CASSQVQGQTNEKLFF.

This sequence joins TRBV2 and TRBJ1-2; D gene unclear. V shed 10 bases and J shed 6 bases, with 15 bases lying between them. CDR1 SNHLY and CDR2 FYNNEI come from the germline V gene. The CDR3 consists of 12 residues. Here the CDR3 reads CANSRGINGYTF. CDR3 DNA sequence: TGTGCCAACTCCCGAGGGATTAATGGCTACACCTTC.

The genes are TRBV12-3 or TRBV12-4 and TRBJ2-7, with D possibly TRBD1 on 5 matching bases. Trimming took 7 bases from V and 0 from J, leaving 10 bases between them. The CDR3 length is 13 residues. This CDR3 is CASKKQASYEQYF. The CDR3 DNA follows: TGTGCCAGCAAGAAACAGGCCTCCTACGAGCAGTACTTC.

J is TRBJ2-1 and V is TRBV28, with 7 bases aligning to TRBD2. The CDR3 runs 15 residues. The J segment lost 1 base and the V segment lost 6 bases, leaving 6 bases of the junction unmatched. Looked up from germline, CDR1 is MDHEN and CDR2 is SYDVKM. CDR3 residues: CASSRGGGSYNEQFF. CDR3 DNA: TGTGCCAGCAGCCGTGGGGGGGGATCCTACAATGAGCAGTTCTTC.

The V and J genes are TRBV5-4 and TRBJ1-1; D is possibly TRBD1 (5 bases). From germline, CDR1 is SGHNT and CDR2 YYREEE (reference sequence). The CDR3 has 15 amino acids. V lost 4 bases and J lost 1, with 14 bases in between. CDR3 region: CASSPGPGGNTEAFF. The CDR3, as DNA: TGTGCCAGCAGCCCCGGCCCGGGGGGGAACACTGAAGCTTTCTTT.

The V gene is TRBV18, the J gene TRBJ1-2; a weak D match, TRBD1 (6 bases). V dropped 3 bases and J dropped 1 base, with 9 bases sitting between them. This CDR3 contains 14 residues. In germline, CDR1 is KGHSH, CDR2 LQKENI. In DNA form, the CDR3 reads TGTGCCAGCTCACCGACAGGCTTTAACTATGGCTACACCTTC. Amino acids: CASSPTGFNYGYTF.

This clone was picked up one time. The V and J genes are TRBV19 and TRBJ1-5, with 9 bases lining up with TRBD1. Germline CDR1 reads LNHDA; CDR2 reads SQIVND (reference sequence). The CDR3 is 14 residues long. V trimming: 6 bases; J trimming: 6 bases; junction bases outside the gene matches: 6. The CDR3 DNA reads TGTGCCAGTAGGGGACAGGGTAGAACTCAGCCCCAGCATTTT. Protein sequence: CASRGQGRTQPQHF.

The V and J genes are TRBV4-1 and TRBJ2-5; no reliable D call. Trimming left V 0 bases short and J 1 base short, with 9 bases between. CDR1 is MGHRA, CDR2 YSYEKL, per germline. The CDR3 contains 15 residues. CDR3 protein: CASSQDPQRQETQYF. The DNA for the CDR3 is TGCGCCAGCAGCCAAGATCCTCAGCGCCAAGAGACCCAGTACTTC.

This clone was observed a single time. This chain connects TRBV6-1 to TRBJ2-5, with D perhaps matching TRBD2 (6 bases). This CDR3 has 13 residues. The germline V gene has CDR1 MNHNS and CDR2 SASEGT. V was cut by 3 bases and J by 4 bases, with 9 bases left in between. The CDR3 coding sequence is TGTGCCAGCAGTGACCCAGCGGGAGAGACCCAGTACTTC. As protein: CASSDPAGETQYF.

The chain carries TRBV30 and TRBJ2-6; tentatively, D is TRBD1 (5 bases). Germline CDR1 GTSNPN, CDR2 SVGIG (reference sequence). Trimming stripped 3 bases from V and 2 bases from J, with 5 bases between. The length of the CDR3 is 13 residues. CDR3 in DNA: TGTGCCTGGAGGACAGCTGGGGCCAACGTCCTGACTTTC. Encoded protein: CAWRTAGANVLTF. The whole variable domain, remainder taken from reference TRBV30 and TRBJ2-6, is SQTIHQWPATLVQPVGSPLSLECTVEGTSNPNLYWYRQAAGRGLQLLFYSVGIGQISSEVPQNLSASRPQDRQFILSSKKLLLSDSGFYLCAWRTAGANVLTFGAGSRLTVL.

The J gene is TRBJ2-5, the V gene TRBV10-3; weak D call: TRBD1 (5 bases). The CDR3 is 15 residues long. The germline V gene encodes CDR1 ENHRY and CDR2 SYGVKD. V lost 0 bases and J 7 bases, leaving 15 bases between the germline ends. The CDR3 DNA follows: TGTGCCATCAGTGAGTCGGCAGGGAATTGGGGGACCCAGTACTTC. This encodes CAISESAGNWGTQYF.

V is TRBV27 and J is TRBJ1-2, with 9 bases fitting TRBD1. Germline V lookup: CDR1 MNHEY, CDR2 SMNVEV (reference sequence). The CDR3 runs 13 residues. With V trimmed by 3 bases and J by 4 bases, 0 bases remained unmatched. CDR3 DNA: TGTGCCAGCAGTTTGGACAGGGGCTATGGCTACACCTTC. Protein sequence: CASSLDRGYGYTF.

The chain is built from TRBV30 and TRBJ2-1, with 12 positions matching TRBD2. CDR1 is GTSNPN, CDR2 SVGIG, per germline (reference sequence). The length of the CDR3 is 15 residues. With V trimmed by 3 bases and J by 2 bases, 2 bases remained unmatched. CDR3 region: CAWRLAGGPYNEQFF. The DNA for the CDR3 is TGTGCCTGGAGACTAGCGGGGGGTCCCTACAATGAGCAGTTCTTC.

This clone has only a few counts. The chain has TRBV30 and TRBJ1-4; 8 nucleotides agree with TRBD1. J lost 5 bases, V lost 4 bases, and 6 bases had no gene match. The CDR3 contains 14 residues. The germline V gene has CDR1 GTSNPN and CDR2 SVGIG (reference sequence). CDR3 bases: TGTGCCTGGACTACAGGGGGGAAAAATGAAAAACTGTTTTTT. It specifies CAWTTGGKNEKLFF.

V usage is TRBV15 and J usage is TRBJ1-5; possible D gene TRBD1, 6 bases. Germline V CDR1 and CDR2: LNHNV, YYDKDF (reference sequence). CDR3 length: 17 residues. V was shortened by 1 base and J by 0 bases, with 13 bases between the two germline ends. In DNA form, the CDR3 reads TGTGCCACCAGCAGAGGGCAGGGGATCTATAGCAATCAGCCCCAGCATTTT. It yields the protein CATSRGQGIYSNQPQHF.

The rearrangement uses TRBV2 and TRBJ2-3; D is uncertain. Trimming pared 3 bases from V and 2 bases from J, leaving 6 bases between. The CDR3 is 13 residues long. The germline V gene has CDR1 SNHLY and CDR2 FYNNEI. The chain's CDR3 is CASSERITDTQYF. As DNA, the CDR3 is TGTGCCAGCAGTGAGCGGATCACAGATACGCAGTATTTT.

The V call is TRBV5-1, the J call TRBJ1-4; D gene unclear. This CDR3 comprises 16 residues. CDR1 and CDR2 (germline): SGHRS, YFSETQ. V lost 0 bases to trimming and J lost 0 bases, with 9 bases between them. The CDR3 sequence: CASSLERDATNEKLFF. The DNA for the CDR3 is TGCGCCAGCAGCTTGGAGCGGGATGCAACTAATGAAAAACTGTTTTTT. Full variable domain (remainder filled in from reference TRBV5-1 and TRBJ1-4): KAGVTQTPRYLIKTRGQQVTLSCSPISGHRSVSWYQQTPGQGLQFLFEYFSETQRNKGNFPGRFSGRQFSNSRSEMNVSTLELGDSALYLCASSLERDATNEKLFFGSGTQLSVL.

The chain is built from TRBV5-1 and TRBJ2-5; 10 positions match TRBD1. The trim removed 4 bases at V and 3 bases at J, leaving 6 bases unmatched. The CDR3 has 15 residues. Germline V lookup: CDR1 SGHRS, CDR2 YFSETQ. The chain's CDR3 is CASSPGTGAEETQYF. CDR3 sequence (DNA): TGCGCCAGCAGCCCCGGGACAGGGGCCGAAGAGACCCAGTACTTC. Based on the CDR3 plus reference TRBV5-1 and TRBJ2-5, the full variable domain is KAGVTQTPRYLIKTRGQQVTLSCSPISGHRSVSWYQQTPGQGLQFLFEYFSETQRNKGNFPGRFSGRQFSNSRSEMNVSTLELGDSALYLCASSPGTGAEETQYFGPGTRLLVL.

The chain has TRBV7-2 and TRBJ1-1; no clear D gene. The CDR3 contains 13 residues. Looked up from germline, CDR1 is SGHTA and CDR2 is FQGNSA. V was clipped by 4 bases and J by 11 bases, with 17 bases between them. CDR3 DNA sequence: TGTGCCAGCAGCTCTCCTTGGGGAGCTAGGGCTTTCTTT. Its translation: CASSSPWGARAFF.

This sequence joins TRBV5-1 and TRBJ2-2; 11 bases map to TRBD2. Germline V gene lookup returns CDR1 SGHRS and CDR2 YFSETQ. There are 14 residues in the CDR3. V lost 2 bases and J lost 6; bases outside the gene matches: 0. The CDR3 bases are TGCGCCAGCAGCTTTAGCGGGAGGGCCGGGGAGCTGTTTTTT. This encodes CASSFSGRAGELFF.